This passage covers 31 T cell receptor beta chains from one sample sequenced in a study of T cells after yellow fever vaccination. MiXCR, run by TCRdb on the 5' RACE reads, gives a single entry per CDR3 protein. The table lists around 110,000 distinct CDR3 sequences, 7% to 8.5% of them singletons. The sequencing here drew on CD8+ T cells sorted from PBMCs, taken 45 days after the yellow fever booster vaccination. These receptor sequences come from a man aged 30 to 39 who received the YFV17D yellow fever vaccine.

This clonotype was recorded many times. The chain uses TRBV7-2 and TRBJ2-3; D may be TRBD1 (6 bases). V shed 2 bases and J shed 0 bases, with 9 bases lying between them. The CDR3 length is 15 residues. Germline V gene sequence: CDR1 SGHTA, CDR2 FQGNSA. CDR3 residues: CASSLTGSSTDTQYF. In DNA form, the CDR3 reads TGTGCCAGCAGCTTAACAGGGTCTAGCACAGATACGCAGTATTTT.

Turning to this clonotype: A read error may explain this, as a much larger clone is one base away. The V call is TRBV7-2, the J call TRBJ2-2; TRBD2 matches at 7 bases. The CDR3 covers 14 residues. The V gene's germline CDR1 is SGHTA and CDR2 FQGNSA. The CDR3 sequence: CASSSSGTAGGLFF. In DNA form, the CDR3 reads TGTGCCAGCAGCTCGAGCGGGACGGCCGGGGGGCTGTTTTTT. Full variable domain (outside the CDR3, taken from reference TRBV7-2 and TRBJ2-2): GAGVSQSPSNKVTEKGKDVELRCDPISGHTALYWYRQSLGQGLEFLIYFQGNSAPDKSGLPSDRFSAERTGGSVSTLTIQRTQQEDSAVYLCASSSSGTAGGLFFGEGSRLTVL.

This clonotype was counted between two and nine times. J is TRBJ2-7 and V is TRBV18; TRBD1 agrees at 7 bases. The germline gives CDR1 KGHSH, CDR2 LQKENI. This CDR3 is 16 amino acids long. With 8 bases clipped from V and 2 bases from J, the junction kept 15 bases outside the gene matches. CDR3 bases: TGTGCCAGCACGCACGGGTGGGACAGAGGTCCCTACGAGCAGTACTTC. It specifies CASTHGWDRGPYEQYF. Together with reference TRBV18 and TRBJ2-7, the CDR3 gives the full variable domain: NAGVMQNPRHLVRRRGQEARLRCSPMKGHSHVYWYRQLPEEGLKFMVYLQKENIIDESGMPKERFSAEFPKEGPSILRIQQVVRGDSAAYFCASTHGWDRGPYEQYFGPGTRLTVT.

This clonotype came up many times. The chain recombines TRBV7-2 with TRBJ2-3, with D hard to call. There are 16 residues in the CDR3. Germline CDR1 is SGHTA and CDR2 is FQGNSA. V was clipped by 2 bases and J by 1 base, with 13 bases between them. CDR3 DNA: TGTGCCAGCAGCTTACTAGGGCCGTTTGGCACAGATACGCAGTATTTT. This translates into CASSLLGPFGTDTQYF.

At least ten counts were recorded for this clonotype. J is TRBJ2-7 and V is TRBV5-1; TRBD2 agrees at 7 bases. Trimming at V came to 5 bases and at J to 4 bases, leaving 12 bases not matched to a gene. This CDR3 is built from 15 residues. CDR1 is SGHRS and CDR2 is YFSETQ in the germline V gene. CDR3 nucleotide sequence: TGCGCCAGCAGTGCCTCGGCCACTAGCGAATACGAGCAGTACTTC. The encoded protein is CASSASATSEYEQYF.

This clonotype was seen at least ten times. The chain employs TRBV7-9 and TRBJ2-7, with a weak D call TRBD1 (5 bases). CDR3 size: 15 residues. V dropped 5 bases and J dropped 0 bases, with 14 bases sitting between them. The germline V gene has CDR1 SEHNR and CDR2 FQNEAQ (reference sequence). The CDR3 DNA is TGTGCCAGCAGCGGGCAGGGTAGGAGCTCCTACGAGCAGTACTTC. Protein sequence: CASSGQGRSSYEQYF.

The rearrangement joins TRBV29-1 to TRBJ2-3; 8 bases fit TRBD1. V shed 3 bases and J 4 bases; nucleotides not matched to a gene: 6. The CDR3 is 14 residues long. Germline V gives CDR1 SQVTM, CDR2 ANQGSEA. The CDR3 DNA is TGCAGCGTTGACGACAGGGGCAGCGCAGATACGCAGTATTTT. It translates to CSVDDRGSADTQYF.

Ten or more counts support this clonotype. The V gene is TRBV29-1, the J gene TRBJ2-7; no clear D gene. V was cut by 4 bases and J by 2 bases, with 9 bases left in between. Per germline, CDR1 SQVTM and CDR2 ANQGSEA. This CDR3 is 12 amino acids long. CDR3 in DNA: TGCAGCGTTGGTACGGCCGCCTACGAGCAGTACTTC. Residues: CSVGTAAYEQYF.

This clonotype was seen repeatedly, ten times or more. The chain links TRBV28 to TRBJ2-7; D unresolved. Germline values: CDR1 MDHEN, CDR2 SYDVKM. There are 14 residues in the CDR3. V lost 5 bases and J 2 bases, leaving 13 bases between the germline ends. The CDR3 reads CASSPPSTPYEQYF. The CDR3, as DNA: TGTGCCAGCAGTCCCCCCTCGACCCCCTACGAGCAGTACTTC.

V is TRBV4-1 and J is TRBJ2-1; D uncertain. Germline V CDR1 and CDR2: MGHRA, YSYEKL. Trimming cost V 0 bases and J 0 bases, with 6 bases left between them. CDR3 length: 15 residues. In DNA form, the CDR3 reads TGCGCCAGCAGCCAAGATGACAACTCCTACAATGAGCAGTTCTTC. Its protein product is CASSQDDNSYNEQFF.

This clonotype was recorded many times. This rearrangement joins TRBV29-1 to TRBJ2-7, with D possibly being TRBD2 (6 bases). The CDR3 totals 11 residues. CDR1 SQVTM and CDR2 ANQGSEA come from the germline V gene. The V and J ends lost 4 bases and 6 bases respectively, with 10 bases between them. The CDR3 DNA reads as TGCAGCGTTGTGGGGGGTCCCGAGCAGTACTTC. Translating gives CSVVGGPEQYF.

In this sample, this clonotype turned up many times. CDR3 DNA sequence: TGTGCCAGCAGGCCCGGGTTCCTCGGCGAGCAGTACTTC. This sequence encodes CASRPGFLGEQYF. The chain has TRBV28 and TRBJ2-7, with D unclear. Germline CDR1 reads MDHEN; CDR2 reads SYDVKM. Trimming took off 6 bases at V and 6 bases at J, with 15 bases between the two ends. This CDR3 spans 13 amino acids.

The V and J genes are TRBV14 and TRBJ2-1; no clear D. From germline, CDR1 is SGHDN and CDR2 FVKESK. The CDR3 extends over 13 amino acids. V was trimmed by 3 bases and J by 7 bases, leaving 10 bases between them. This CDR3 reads CASSQGGWNEQFF. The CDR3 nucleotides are TGTGCCAGCAGCCAGGGCGGCTGGAATGAGCAGTTCTTC.

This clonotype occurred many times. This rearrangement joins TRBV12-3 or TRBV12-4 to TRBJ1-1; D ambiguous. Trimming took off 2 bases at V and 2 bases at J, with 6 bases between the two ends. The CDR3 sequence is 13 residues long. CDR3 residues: CASSLSDNTEAFF. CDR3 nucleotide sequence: TGTGCCAGCAGTTTAAGTGATAACACTGAAGCTTTCTTT.

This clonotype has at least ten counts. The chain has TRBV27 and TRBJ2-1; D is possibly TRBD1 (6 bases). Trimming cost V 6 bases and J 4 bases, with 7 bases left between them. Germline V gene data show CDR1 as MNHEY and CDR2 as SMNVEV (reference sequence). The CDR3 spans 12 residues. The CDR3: CASRTGYNEQFF. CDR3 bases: TGTGCCAGCAGGACAGGTTACAATGAGCAGTTCTTC.

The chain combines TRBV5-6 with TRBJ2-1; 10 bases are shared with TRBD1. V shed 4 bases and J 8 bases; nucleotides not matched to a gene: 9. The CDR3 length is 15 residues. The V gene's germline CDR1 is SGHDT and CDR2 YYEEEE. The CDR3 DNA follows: TGTGCCAGCAGCCAAGGGGGGACAGGGGTCGATGAGCAGTTCTTC. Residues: CASSQGGTGVDEQFF.

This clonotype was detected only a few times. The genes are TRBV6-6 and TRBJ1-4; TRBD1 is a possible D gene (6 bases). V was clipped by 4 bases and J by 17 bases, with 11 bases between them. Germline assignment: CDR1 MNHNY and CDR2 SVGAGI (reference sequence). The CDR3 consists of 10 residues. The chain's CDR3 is CASSSRGFFF. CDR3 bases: TGTGCCAGCAGTTCCAGGGGATTCTTTTTT.

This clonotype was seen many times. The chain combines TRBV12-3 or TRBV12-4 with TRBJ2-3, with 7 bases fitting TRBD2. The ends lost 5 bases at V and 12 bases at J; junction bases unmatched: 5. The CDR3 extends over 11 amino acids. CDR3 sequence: CASSDGTTQYF. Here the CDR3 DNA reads TGTGCCAGCAGTGATGGGACTACCCAGTATTTT.

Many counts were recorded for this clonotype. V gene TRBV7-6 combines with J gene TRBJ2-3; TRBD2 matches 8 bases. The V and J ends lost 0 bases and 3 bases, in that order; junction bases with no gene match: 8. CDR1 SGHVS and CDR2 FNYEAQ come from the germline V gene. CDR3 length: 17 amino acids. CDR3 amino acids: CASSLAWASGFTDTQYF. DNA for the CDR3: TGTGCCAGCAGCTTAGCGTGGGCTAGCGGGTTTACAGATACGCAGTATTTT.

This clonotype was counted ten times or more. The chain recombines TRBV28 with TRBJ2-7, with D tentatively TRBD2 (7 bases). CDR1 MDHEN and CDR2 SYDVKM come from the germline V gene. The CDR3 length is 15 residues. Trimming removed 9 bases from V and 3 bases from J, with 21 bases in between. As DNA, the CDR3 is TGTGCCAGTGCCGCGGGGGCCTCCCTACTCTACGAGCAGTACTTC. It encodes CASAAGASLLYEQYF.

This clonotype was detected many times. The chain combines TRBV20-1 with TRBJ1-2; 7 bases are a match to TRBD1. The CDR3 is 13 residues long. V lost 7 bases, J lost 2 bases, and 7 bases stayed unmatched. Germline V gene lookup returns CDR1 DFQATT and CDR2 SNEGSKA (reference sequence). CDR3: CSVETGPNYGYTF. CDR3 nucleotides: TGCAGTGTCGAGACAGGGCCAAACTATGGCTACACCTTC.

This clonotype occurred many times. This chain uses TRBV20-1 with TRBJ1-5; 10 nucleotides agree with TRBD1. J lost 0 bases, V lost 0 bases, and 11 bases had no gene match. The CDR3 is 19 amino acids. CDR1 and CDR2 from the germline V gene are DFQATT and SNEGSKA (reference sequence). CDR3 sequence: CSARDLFGTGDYSNQPQHF. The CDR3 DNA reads TGCAGTGCTAGAGATCTTTTCGGGACAGGGGATTATAGCAATCAGCCCCAGCATTTT.

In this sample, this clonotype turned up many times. CDR3 protein: CASSYSINPGTGTDTQYF. The CDR3 nucleotides read TGTGCCAGCAGTTACTCGATAAATCCGGGAACGGGCACAGATACGCAGTATTTT. The rearrangement joins TRBV6-5 to TRBJ2-3, with a tentative D call TRBD2 (5 bases). The CDR3 contains 18 residues. Trimming removed 0 bases at V and 1 base at J, with 17 bases between. The germline V gene has CDR1 MNHEY and CDR2 SVGAGI.

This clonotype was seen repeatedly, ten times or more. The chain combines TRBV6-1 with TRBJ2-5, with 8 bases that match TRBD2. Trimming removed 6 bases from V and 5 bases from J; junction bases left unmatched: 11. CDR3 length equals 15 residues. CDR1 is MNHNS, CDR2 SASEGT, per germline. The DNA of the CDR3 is TGTGCCAGCAGACCTGGAGCGGGAGTGGTGGAGACCCAGTACTTC. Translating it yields CASRPGAGVVETQYF.

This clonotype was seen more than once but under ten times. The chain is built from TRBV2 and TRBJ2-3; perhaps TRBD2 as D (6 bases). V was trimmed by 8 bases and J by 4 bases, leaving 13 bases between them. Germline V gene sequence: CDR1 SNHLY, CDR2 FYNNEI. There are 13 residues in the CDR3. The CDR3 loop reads CASWLGGADTQYF. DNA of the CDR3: TGTGCCAGCTGGCTTGGAGGGGCAGATACGCAGTATTTT.

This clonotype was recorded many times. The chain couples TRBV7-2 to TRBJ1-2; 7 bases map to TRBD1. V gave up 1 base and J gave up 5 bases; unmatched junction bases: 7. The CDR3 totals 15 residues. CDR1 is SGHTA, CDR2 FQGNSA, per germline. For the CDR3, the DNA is TGTGCCAGCAGCTTAGGGCAGGGGGACTATTATGGCTACACCTTC. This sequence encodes CASSLGQGDYYGYTF.

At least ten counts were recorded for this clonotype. The CDR3 sequence is CASSFHRVSGVEWTDTQYF. In DNA, the CDR3 is TGTGCCAGCAGTTTCCACCGGGTTTCGGGGGTAGAGTGGACAGATACGCAGTATTTT. The chain links TRBV27 to TRBJ2-3, with D possibly matching TRBD2 (6 bases). V dropped 3 bases and J dropped 3 bases, with 25 bases sitting between them. This CDR3 is built from 19 residues. Germline CDR1 is MNHEY and CDR2 is SMNVEV (reference sequence).

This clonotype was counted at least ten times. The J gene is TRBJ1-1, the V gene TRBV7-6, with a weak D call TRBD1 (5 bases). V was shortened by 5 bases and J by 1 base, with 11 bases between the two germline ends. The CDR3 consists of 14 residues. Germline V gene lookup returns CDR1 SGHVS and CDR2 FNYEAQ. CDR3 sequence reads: CASSPVGTNTEAFF. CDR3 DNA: TGTGCCAGCAGCCCGGTGGGGACGAACACTGAAGCTTTCTTT.

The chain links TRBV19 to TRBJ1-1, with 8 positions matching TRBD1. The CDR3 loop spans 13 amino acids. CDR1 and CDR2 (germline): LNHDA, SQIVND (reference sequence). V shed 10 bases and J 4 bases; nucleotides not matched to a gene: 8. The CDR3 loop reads CATQTGEATEAFF. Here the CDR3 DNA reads TGTGCCACGCAGACAGGGGAGGCCACTGAAGCTTTCTTT.

Here the CDR3 reads CASSLRGGNEKLFF. CDR3 bases: TGTGCCAGCAGCTTACGGGGGGGTAATGAAAAACTGTTTTTT. V and J are TRBV7-2 and TRBJ1-4, with TRBD1 as a possible D gene (5 bases). Germline V gene data show CDR1 as SGHTA and CDR2 as FQGNSA. Deletions cut 2 bases from V and 4 bases from J, with 8 bases between. The CDR3 has 14 residues.

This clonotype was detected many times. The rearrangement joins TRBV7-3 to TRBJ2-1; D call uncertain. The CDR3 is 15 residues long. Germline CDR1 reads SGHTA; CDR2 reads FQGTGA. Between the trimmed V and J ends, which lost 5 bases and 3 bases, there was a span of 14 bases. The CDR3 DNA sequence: TGTGCCAGCAGCCGCTATCCTGGCGGCTACAATGAGCAGTTCTTC. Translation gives CASSRYPGGYNEQFF.